The 6 T cell receptor beta chains listed next were all sequenced from one sample in a study of CD8 T cells in Susac syndrome. When the RNA was reverse transcribed, random hexamers were used with an input of roughly 0.45 to 1 ug. In TCRdb, the immunoSEQ multiplex PCR reads were re-called with MiXCR into one record per CDR3 protein. The sample has 180,000 or so distinct CDR3 sequences, roughly 94% seen once. Sequenced sample: CD4+ T cells from PBMCs. The source of these receptors is a human donor in good health.

The chain has TRBV4-2 and TRBJ2-2; 11 bases fit TRBD2. Germline V gene lookup returns CDR1 LGHNA and CDR2 YNFKEQ. Trimming at V came to 0 bases and at J to 4 bases, leaving 4 bases not matched to a gene. CDR3 length: 17 residues. The CDR3 sequence: CASSQDSLAGGTGELFF. As DNA, the CDR3 is TGTGCCAGCAGCCAAGACTCGCTAGCGGGAGGCACCGGGGAGCTGTTTTTT.

The chain joins TRBV18 to TRBJ2-7; possible D gene TRBD2, 6 bases. The CDR3 spans 14 residues. In germline, CDR1 is KGHSH, CDR2 LQKENI. Between the trimmed V and J ends, which lost 5 bases and 2 bases, there was a span of 13 bases. CDR3 DNA sequence: TGTGCCAGCTCATCCCGGCGGGACCCCTACGAGCAGTACGTC. It codes for CASSSRRDPYEQYV.

V and J are TRBV20-1 and TRBJ2-5; 10 bases fit TRBD2. CDR3 length: 15 amino acids. V lost 5 bases, J lost 2 bases, and 8 bases stayed unmatched. Germline V gene data show CDR1 as DFQATT and CDR2 as SNEGSKA (reference sequence). The CDR3 region has the DNA TGCAGTGCTGCCGGGGCTAGCGGGGGTCAAGAGACCCAGTACTTC. This encodes CSAAGASGGQETQYF.

The genes are TRBV29-1 and TRBJ1-5; D is unresolved. V lost 4 bases, J lost 10 bases, and 17 bases lay in between. This CDR3 region has 13 residues. CDR1 SQVTM and CDR2 ANQGSEA come from the germline V gene. The CDR3 reads CSVALGRSQPQHF. The CDR3, as DNA: TGCAGCGTTGCCCTAGGCAGGTCACAACCCCAGCATTTT.

This clonotype was picked up one time. The chain has TRBV12-5 and TRBJ2-3; 8 positions match TRBD2. CDR3 length equals 14 residues. Germline V gene data show CDR1 as LGHNT and CDR2 as FRNRAP. The V and J ends lost 6 bases and 6 bases, in that order; junction bases with no gene match: 8. This CDR3 is CASGRGAKRDTQYF. Here the CDR3 DNA reads TGTGCTAGTGGGCGGGGGGCTAAAAGGGATACGCAGTATTTT.

The rearrangement links TRBV5-6 to TRBJ2-6; D ambiguous. CDR3 length equals 16 residues. Germline values: CDR1 SGHDT, CDR2 YYEEEE. The germline V and J ends were trimmed by 0 bases and 0 bases, with 7 bases remaining between them. The CDR3: CASSLAAYSGANVLTF. In DNA form, the CDR3 reads TGTGCCAGCAGCTTGGCGGCTTACTCTGGGGCCAACGTCCTGACTTTC.